This T cell receptor beta chain is drawn from a study of T cell repertoires in cytomegalovirus infection. General study results and limits: Accumulated public TCR beta family frequency recognized individuals carrying CMV together with the relevant HLA. In two of eight donors, the top clonotype was HLA-C-restricted CMV-specific.

This CDR3 comprises 12 residues. Germline V gene data show CDR1 as SNHLY and CDR2 as FYNNEI. Trimming shortened V by 6 bases and J by 2 bases, and 7 bases separated the two germline ends. This clonotype was picked up a small number of times. Its antigen is unidentified. Via MiXCR, TCRdb re-called the reads, giving one row per CDR3 protein. The sample lists about 110,000 distinct CDR3 sequences, roughly 30% seen once, with roughly 77% in the top ten. The chain employs TRBV2 and TRBJ1-1; D is ambiguous. Sequencing was performed on CD8+ T cells from cultured PBMCs, taken from culture after CMV antigen stimulation. The receptor comes from a human donor in good health (CMV status not recorded). Some clones in this sample may be carry-over from other donors' samples. Written as DNA, the CDR3 is TGTGCCAGCAGGCAGGCCAACACTGAAGCTTTCTTT. Translation gives CASRQANTEAFF.